One sample yielded the 6 T cell receptor beta chains listed below, sequenced in a study of blood T cell repertoires in COVID-19. Profiling relied on immunoSEQ multiplex PCR, and the TCRdb table lists in-frame clones only, not all of them. The sample holds about 27,000 clones, about 91% seen once. Sequences were obtained from peripheral blood. These receptors originate from a human donor with active COVID-19. The donor label of this sample is uncertain.

V and J are TRBV6-5 and TRBJ1-1; no clear D gene. The ends were cut back, 2 bases at V and 5 bases at J, with 9 bases in the middle. Germline V gene data show CDR1 as MNHEY and CDR2 as SVGAGI. The CDR3 length is 13 residues. Here the CDR3 DNA reads TGTGCCAGCAGTTACGGGAGCGGGACTGAAGCTTTCTTT. Protein: CASSYGSGTEAFF.

The chain combines TRBV6-5 with TRBJ1-2, with 7 bases aligning to TRBD1. The CDR3 spans 14 residues. The trim removed 5 bases at V and 4 bases at J, leaving 7 bases unmatched. Per the germline V gene, CDR1 is MNHEY and CDR2 is SVGAGI. This CDR3 is CASSPQTGAYGYTF. CDR3 in DNA: TGTGCCAGCAGTCCGCAAACAGGGGCCTATGGCTACACCTTC.

The rearrangement joins TRBV11-2 to TRBJ2-3; TRBD2 aligns across 7 bases. The CDR3 contains 14 residues. The germline V gene encodes CDR1 SGHAT and CDR2 FQNNGV. The V and J ends lost 0 bases and 6 bases, in that order; junction bases with no gene match: 3. CDR3 in amino acids: CASSLESGEDTQYF. The CDR3 bases are TGTGCCAGCAGCTTAGAAAGCGGGGAGGATACGCAGTATTTT.

This chain connects TRBV29-1 to TRBJ2-1; 8 nucleotides match TRBD2. From germline, CDR1 is SQVTM and CDR2 ANQGSEA. V lost 8 bases and J lost 9; bases outside the gene matches: 12. The CDR3 extends over 13 amino acids. The CDR3 nucleotides are TGCAGCCCCGATGGACTAGCCGTGGGTGAGCAGTTCTTC. This sequence encodes CSPDGLAVGEQFF.

V and J are TRBV20-1 and TRBJ1-4; D uncertain. Trimming left V 2 bases short and J 8 bases short, with 6 bases between. This CDR3 is 11 amino acids long. Germline assignment: CDR1 DFQATT and CDR2 SNEGSKA (reference sequence). The CDR3 here is CSARREEKLFF. In DNA, the CDR3 is TGCAGTGCTAGACGTGAGGAAAAACTGTTTTTT.

V and J are TRBV12-3 or TRBV12-4 and TRBJ2-3; D remains ambiguous. V shed 2 bases and J shed 1 base, with 4 bases lying between them. The CDR3 covers 13 residues. The CDR3 is CASSLPGTDTQYF. In nucleotides, the CDR3 is TGTGCCAGCAGTTTACCAGGCACAGATACGCAGTATTTT.